This TCR beta chain was identified during a study of lymphopenia after photon versus proton radiotherapy. The assay was immunoSEQ multiplex PCR, and TCRdb's table has in-frame clones only and misses some. The table has approximately 80,000 clones, around four fifths seen once. This CDR3 contains 12 residues. Germline V gene sequence: CDR1 SGHTA, CDR2 FQGNSA. Trimming removed 2 bases from V and 6 bases from J, with 8 bases in between. Regarding the study as a whole: After lymphocyte nadir, photon-treated repertoires showed oligoclonal expansion, especially CD8+ Temra. Authors raise, but do not show, better survival with proton therapy.

Note on this clone: Its antigen is as yet unknown.

The receptor's source is a man between 60 and 75 years old with pancreatic cancer. Sequenced here: peripheral blood, sampled from a patient treated with proton-based radiotherapy. The rearrangement uses TRBV7-2 and TRBJ2-7, with D unclear. The DNA for the CDR3 is TGTGCCAGCAGCTTACCCCCTTCCGAGCAGTACTTC. Its translation is CASSLPPSEQYF.